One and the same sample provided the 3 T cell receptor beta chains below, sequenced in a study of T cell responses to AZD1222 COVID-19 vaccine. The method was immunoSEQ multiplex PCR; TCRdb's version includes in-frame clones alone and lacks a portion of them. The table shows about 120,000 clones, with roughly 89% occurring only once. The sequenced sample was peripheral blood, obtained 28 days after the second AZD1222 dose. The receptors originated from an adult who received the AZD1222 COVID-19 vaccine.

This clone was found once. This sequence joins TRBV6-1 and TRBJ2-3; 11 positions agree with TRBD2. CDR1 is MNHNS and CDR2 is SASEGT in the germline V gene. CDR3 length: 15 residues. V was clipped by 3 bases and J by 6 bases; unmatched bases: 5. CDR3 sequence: CASSEASGGYDTQYF. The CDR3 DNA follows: TGTGCCAGCAGTGAGGCTAGCGGGGGGTACGATACGCAGTATTTT.

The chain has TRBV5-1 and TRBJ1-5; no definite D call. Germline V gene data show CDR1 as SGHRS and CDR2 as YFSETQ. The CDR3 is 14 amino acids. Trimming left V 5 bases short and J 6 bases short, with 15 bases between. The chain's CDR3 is CASRQDNEGQPQHF. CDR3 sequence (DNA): TGCGCCAGCAGACAAGACAATGAGGGTCAGCCCCAGCATTTT.

The CDR3 DNA sequence: TGTGCCTGGAGTGTCTCACAGGGAGGCTACACCTTC. This sequence encodes CAWSVSQGGYTF. V is TRBV30 and J is TRBJ1-2, with D tentatively TRBD1 (6 bases). Trimming shortened V by 0 bases and J by 8 bases, and 10 bases separated the two germline ends. The CDR3 covers 12 residues. The germline CDR1 and CDR2 sequences are GTSNPN and SVGIG (reference sequence). Combining the CDR3 with reference TRBV30 and TRBJ1-2 gives the whole variable domain SQTIHQWPATLVQPVGSPLSLECTVEGTSNPNLYWYRQAAGRGLQLLFYSVGIGQISSEVPQNLSASRPQDRQFILSSKKLLLSDSGFYLCAWSVSQGGYTFGSGTRLTVV.